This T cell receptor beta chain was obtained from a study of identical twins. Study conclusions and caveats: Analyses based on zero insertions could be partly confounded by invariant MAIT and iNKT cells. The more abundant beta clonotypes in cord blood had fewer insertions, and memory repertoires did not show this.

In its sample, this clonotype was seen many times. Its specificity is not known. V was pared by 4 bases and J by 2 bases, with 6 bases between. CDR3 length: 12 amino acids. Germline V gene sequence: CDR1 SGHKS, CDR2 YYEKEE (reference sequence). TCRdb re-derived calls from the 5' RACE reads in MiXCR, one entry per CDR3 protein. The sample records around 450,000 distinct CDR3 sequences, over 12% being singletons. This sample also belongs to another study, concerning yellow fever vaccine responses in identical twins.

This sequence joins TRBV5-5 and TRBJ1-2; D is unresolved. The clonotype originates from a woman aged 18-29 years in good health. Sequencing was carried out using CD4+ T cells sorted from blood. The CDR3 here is CASSKDNYGYTF. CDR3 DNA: TGTGCCAGCAGCAAGGACAACTATGGCTACACCTTC.